This T cell receptor (beta chain) was profiled in a study of T cell clonotyping in hematopoietic cell transplantation. The protocol was immunoSEQ multiplex PCR, while the TCRdb copy is restricted to in-frame clones and leaves out a portion. The data show approximately 44,000 clones, roughly 96% seen once. Concerning this clone: The antigen remains unidentified.

J gave up 0 bases and V 4 bases, and 7 bases lay outside the gene matches. Germline CDR1 reads SGHDT; CDR2 reads YYEEEE. This CDR3 region has 15 residues. Study-wide results and caveats: Recipient TCR diversity dropped after transplant; expanded clonotypes rose from day 30 to 180.

This TCR was sampled from a man younger than 45 in good health. Some clones in this sample may be carry-over from other donors' samples. The V gene is TRBV5-6, the J gene TRBJ2-7, with 7 bases matching TRBD1. The sample consisted of peripheral blood mononuclear cells. CDR3 in DNA: TGTGCCAGCAGCCCGTTGACAGGGTCCTCCTACGAGCAGTACTTC. Its protein is CASSPLTGSSYEQYF.